These 13 T cell receptor beta chains were all obtained from the same sample, sequenced in a study of human T cells and chemical hapten exposure (dated by TCRdb to the early 2020s). Library generation was performed with RACE. TCRdb lists the instrument as NextSeq 500. TCRdb reworked the public reads: Q25 trimming with fastp, MiXCR clone assembly, productive beta chains retained. Every entry covers one CDR3 protein and lists the most common genes and DNA from its rows. This sample holds about 30,000 distinct CDR3 sequences; 5.8% were observed only once. The ten top clones hold about 5.6% of the sample. What this sample's time point label stands for: patch test 3, about 24 weeks after DPC sensitization. The sample's treatment or condition label, in plain terms: therapeutic diphenylcyclopropenone sensitization with weekly scalp DPC. Sample: whole blood, taken in connection with sensitization to the hapten diphenylcyclopropenone (DPC). The receptors were gathered from a man in his thirties or forties with alopecia areata. Some clones in this sample may be carry-over from other donors' samples.

The sample holds many counts of this clonotype. This chain joins TRBV19 and TRBJ2-3; D is tentatively TRBD1 or TRBD2 (5 bases each). Germline-derived CDR1 and CDR2 are LNHDA and SQIVND (reference sequence). The CDR3 covers 14 residues. Trimming pared 6 bases from V and 2 bases from J, leaving 12 bases between. The CDR3 nucleotides are TGTGCCAGTAGACGGGCAGGGACCACAGATACGCAGTATTTT. Translated, it gives CASRRAGTTDTQYF.

The table lists this clonotype with many counts. The rearrangement joins TRBV7-9 to TRBJ2-7; D ambiguous. Germline values: CDR1 SEHNR, CDR2 FQNEAQ (reference sequence). The V end lost 1 base, the J end lost 4 bases, and 14 bases lay between the germline ends. The CDR3 is 15 residues long. CDR3: CASSLDALEGYEQYF. The CDR3 coding sequence is TGTGCCAGCAGCTTAGACGCCCTGGAAGGATACGAGCAGTACTTC.

This clonotype was observed a handful of times. The gene calls are TRBV24-1 and TRBJ1-1; no reliable D call. The V gene lost 8 bases and the J gene lost 1 base, with 10 bases spanning the gap. Germline CDR1 and CDR2: KGHDR and SFDVKD. The CDR3 contains 13 residues. The CDR3 loop reads CATTVGENTEAFF. The CDR3 DNA reads as TGTGCCACCACCGTCGGAGAGAACACTGAAGCTTTCTTT.

This clonotype was recorded many times. The V call is TRBV27, the J call TRBJ1-4; no clear D gene. CDR3 length: 11 amino acids. V was cut by 7 bases and J by 6 bases, with 6 bases left in between. Germline CDR1 reads MNHEY; CDR2 reads SMNVEV (reference sequence). CDR3 bases: TGTGCCAGCATGGAGTATGAAAAACTGTTTTTT. This sequence encodes CASMEYEKLFF.

This clonotype was counted at least ten times. The chain recombines TRBV3-1 with TRBJ2-7; TRBD1 matches at 8 bases. The CDR3 length is 14 residues. Germline loops: CDR1 LGHDT, CDR2 YNNKEL (reference sequence). V lost 1 base, J lost 4 bases, and 3 bases stayed unmatched. DNA of the CDR3: TGTGCCAGCAGCCAAGGACAGGGGAAGTACGAGCAGTACTTC. Translated, it gives CASSQGQGKYEQYF.

This clonotype was seen at least ten times. V is TRBV6-1 and J is TRBJ2-1; D perhaps matches TRBD1 (6 bases). Germline V gene sequence: CDR1 MNHNS, CDR2 SASEGT. CDR3 size: 14 residues. V dropped 6 bases and J dropped 0 bases, with 9 bases sitting between them. The CDR3, as DNA: TGTGCCAGCAGGGAGGACAGCTCCTACAATGAGCAGTTCTTC. Translating it yields CASREDSSYNEQFF.

This clonotype has a count of ten or more. This CDR3 reads CASRPTGSTGELFF. In DNA form, the CDR3 reads TGTGCCAGCAGACCAACAGGGTCCACCGGGGAGCTGTTTTTT. The chain recombines TRBV6-6 with TRBJ2-2, with D possibly being TRBD1 (6 bases). The germline V and J ends were trimmed by 6 bases and 4 bases, with 12 bases remaining between them. The germline V gene has CDR1 MNHNY and CDR2 SVGAGI (reference sequence). This CDR3 is 14 amino acids long.

This clonotype was recorded at least ten times. The V gene is TRBV11-1, the J gene TRBJ2-3; D ambiguous. This CDR3 region has 18 residues. CDR1 and CDR2 from the germline V gene are SGHAT and FQDESV (reference sequence). The V end was cut by 4 bases, the J end by 5 bases, with 25 bases between. CDR3 loop: CASSSPEFSVLAGDTQYF. The CDR3 DNA reads as TGTGCCAGCAGCTCCCCGGAGTTTTCGGTTTTGGCAGGAGATACGCAGTATTTT.

This clonotype is deemed medium-sized (0.01 to 0.1%). The J gene is TRBJ2-5, the V gene TRBV29-1, with a possible D match to TRBD1 (6 bases). V dropped 8 bases and J dropped 7 bases, with 20 bases sitting between them. CDR1 and CDR2 (germline): SQVTM, ANQGSEA. The length of the CDR3 is 13 residues. CDR3 in amino acids: CSSKQGPPGTQYF. CDR3 bases: TGCAGCTCCAAACAGGGTCCCCCGGGGACCCAGTACTTC. Together with reference TRBV29-1 and TRBJ2-5, the CDR3 gives the full variable domain: SAVISQKPSRDICQRGTSLTIQCQVDSQVTMMFWYRQQPGQSLTLIATANQGSEATYESGFVIDKFPISRPNLTFSTLTVSNMSPEDSSIYLCSSKQGPPGTQYFGPGTRLLVL.

At least ten counts were recorded for this clonotype. This CDR3 reads CASRGTSYLDTQYF. Written as DNA, the CDR3 is TGTGCCAGCAGGGGGACTAGCTACTTAGATACGCAGTATTTT. V and J are TRBV2 and TRBJ2-3; 9 bases match TRBD2. Germline CDR1 and CDR2: SNHLY and FYNNEI. The CDR3 loop spans 14 amino acids. The trim removed 6 bases at V and 5 bases at J, leaving 6 bases unmatched.

This clonotype was counted many times. CDR3 sequence: CAASGNSYEQYF. CDR3 bases: TGTGCGGCGTCCGGTAACTCCTACGAGCAGTACTTC. The chain couples TRBV6-2 or TRBV6-3 to TRBJ2-7; D remains ambiguous. Germline V CDR1 and CDR2: MNHEY, SVGEGT. The CDR3 contains 12 residues.

This clonotype was recorded a few times. This may be a read error, as it is one base from a much larger clone. The chain has TRBV12-3 or TRBV12-4 and TRBJ2-7; 8 bases are a match to TRBD2. The CDR3 is 16 amino acids. With 6 bases clipped from V and 1 base from J, the junction kept 11 bases outside the gene matches. The CDR3 DNA follows: TGTGCCAGCAGGTCTTCGACTAGCGAGGAATCCTACGAGCAGTACTTC. Its translation is CASRSSTSEESYEQYF.

Relative to its sample, this clonotype is medium-sized (0.01 to 0.1%). The chain is built from TRBV29-1 and TRBJ1-1, with D possibly being TRBD1 (5 bases). There are 14 residues in the CDR3. Germline V gene lookup returns CDR1 SQVTM and CDR2 ANQGSEA. Trimming took 7 bases from V and 5 from J, leaving 20 bases between them. The CDR3 DNA sequence: TGCAGCGCTGGGTCCGGGACCTCGAGAACTGAAGCTTTCTTT. This codes for CSAGSGTSRTEAFF.